Reported below is one TCR beta chain. This sample was taken from a study of T-cell reconstitution after alpha-beta-depleted transplantation in children. Preparation of the TCRbeta library involved a method that used unique molecular identifiers. TCRdb redid the calling of the PCR reads with MiXCR, one entry per CDR3 protein. The sample yields hundreds of thousands of distinct CDR3 sequences, approximately 16% seen once. Trimming took 3 bases from V and 4 from J, leaving 12 bases between them. This CDR3 is built from 14 residues. This clonotype was sampled from a human donor who donated a stem cell graft to a child with acute myeloid leukemia. The sequencing used PBMCs from the stem cell graft donor, collected from the stem cell graft. The genes are TRBV12-3 or TRBV12-4 and TRBJ1-2; no definite D call. The CDR3 reads CASSFDGRGYGYTF. The CDR3, as DNA: TGTGCCAGCAGTTTTGACGGCCGGGGCTATGGCTACACCTTC.